This passage covers 28 T cell receptor beta chains from one sample sequenced in a study of T cell responses to AZD1222 COVID-19 vaccine. TCRdb's table, derived via immunoSEQ multiplex PCR, lists solely in-frame clones and lacks some. The repertoire holds about 150,000 clones, with about 88% as singletons. The source was peripheral blood, collected on day 0 of AZD1222 vaccination. The receptor set was obtained from an adult in good health.

The chain recombines TRBV5-6 with TRBJ1-2, with D possibly TRBD1 on 6 matching bases. Germline CDR1 and CDR2: SGHDT and YYEEEE. Trimming stripped 2 bases from V and 4 bases from J, with 15 bases between. This CDR3 comprises 15 residues. The CDR3 here is CASSFGQWGVYGYTF. In DNA, the CDR3 is TGTGCCAGCAGCTTCGGACAGTGGGGCGTCTATGGCTACACCTTC. The whole variable domain, remainder taken from reference TRBV5-6 and TRBJ1-2, is DAGVTQSPTHLIKTRGQQVTLRCSPKSGHDTVSWYQQALGQGPQFIFQYYEEEERQRGNFPDRFSGHQFPNYSSELNVNALLLGDSALYLCASSFGQWGVYGYTFGSGTRLTVV.

This chain links TRBV9 with TRBJ2-3; a possible D gene is TRBD2 (5 bases). The V and J ends lost 4 bases and 4 bases respectively, with 13 bases between them. Per the germline V gene, CDR1 is SGDLS and CDR2 is YYNGEE. The length of the CDR3 is 14 residues. This CDR3 reads CASSPGNDPDTQYF. The CDR3, as DNA: TGTGCCAGCAGCCCGGGGAACGACCCAGATACGCAGTATTTT.

The chain combines TRBV5-1 with TRBJ2-5, with D perhaps assigned TRBD1 or TRBD2 (5 bases each). CDR1 is SGHRS, CDR2 YFSETQ, per germline. The CDR3 extends over 15 amino acids. The ends were cut back, 1 base at V and 5 bases at J, with 15 bases in the middle. The CDR3 bases are TGCGCCAGCAGCTTGTCAGGGATCTCGGGGGAGACCCAGTACTTC. This encodes CASSLSGISGETQYF.

The gene calls are TRBV29-1 and TRBJ1-1, with D hard to call. The V end was cut by 0 bases, the J end by 0 bases, with 8 bases between. This CDR3 contains 14 residues. Germline CDR1 reads SQVTM; CDR2 reads ANQGSEA. Here the CDR3 DNA reads TGCAGCGTTGAAGATCCAGGCATGAACACTGAAGCTTTCTTT. Its translation is CSVEDPGMNTEAFF.

This chain uses TRBV21-1 with TRBJ1-4; whether TRBD1, the table's D call, matches the DNA was not checked. TRBV21-1 is described as a pseudogene. The CDR3 runs 17 residues. The CDR3 bases are TGTGCCAGCACCAGGAAGGGGCAAGTGGGCGTAGGTGAAAAACTGTTTTTT. It is translated as CASTRKGQVGVGEKLFF.

The chain combines TRBV5-1 with TRBJ2-3; tentatively, D is TRBD1 (6 bases). V gave up 0 bases and J gave up 0 bases, with 8 bases separating them. The CDR3 sequence is 15 residues long. CDR1 and CDR2 (germline): SGHRS, YFSETQ. The CDR3 bases are TGCGCCAGCAGCTTGGGGGGGCTGAGCACAGATACGCAGTATTTT. This gives the protein CASSLGGLSTDTQYF.

The V gene is TRBV9, the J gene TRBJ2-7; 8 bases map to TRBD1. The trim removed 4 bases at V and 2 bases at J, leaving 5 bases unmatched. CDR3 length: 14 amino acids. CDR1 is SGDLS, CDR2 YYNGEE, per germline. The CDR3, as DNA: TGTGCCAGCAGCCCTCAACAGGGGGCCTACGAGCAGTACTTC. Its protein product is CASSPQQGAYEQYF.

The rearrangement joins TRBV28 to TRBJ1-2; the D is unclear. CDR3 size: 15 residues. V was clipped by 5 bases and J by 7 bases, with 20 bases between them. CDR1 and CDR2 from the germline V gene are MDHEN and SYDVKM. In DNA, the CDR3 is TGTGCCAGCAGTCTCACCGCGCAGGTCGCCTCTGGCTACACCTTC. Translated: CASSLTAQVASGYTF.

The rearrangement links TRBV7-8 to TRBJ1-5; 7 bases fit TRBD1. The CDR3 is made up of 16 amino acids. The V segment lost 5 bases and the J segment 0 bases; nucleotides outside the gene matches: 7. Germline CDR1 SGHVS, CDR2 FQNEAQ. The CDR3 spells CASSIGTVRSNQPQHF. The CDR3 nucleotides are TGTGCCAGCAGCATCGGGACAGTCCGTAGCAATCAGCCCCAGCATTTT.

This chain joins TRBV5-5 and TRBJ2-6, with D possibly being TRBD1 (5 bases). The CDR3 runs 18 residues. Trimming took 4 bases from V and 0 from J, leaving 17 bases between them. Germline CDR1 SGHKS, CDR2 YYEKEE (reference sequence). The CDR3 spells CASSTPTDTYSGANVLTF. The CDR3 DNA is TGTGCCAGCAGCACGCCGACAGACACCTACTCTGGGGCCAACGTCCTGACTTTC.

This chain uses TRBV20-1 with TRBJ2-7; weak D call: TRBD2 (6 bases). CDR1 DFQATT and CDR2 SNEGSKA come from the germline V gene (reference sequence). This CDR3 region has 14 residues. V lost 3 bases and J lost 6, with 18 bases in between. The CDR3 loop is CSASPGSAAGEQYF. CDR3 coding DNA: TGCAGTGCTAGTCCGGGGTCCGCAGCGGGCGAGCAGTACTTC.

This chain connects TRBV7-8 to TRBJ1-6; 8 nucleotides agree with TRBD1. V lost 10 bases and J lost 7; bases outside the gene matches: 12. Germline loops: CDR1 SGHVS, CDR2 FQNEAQ. This CDR3 contains 15 residues. The chain's CDR3 is CATALGTGRNSPLHF. In DNA form, the CDR3 reads TGTGCCACCGCACTAGGGACAGGACGCAATTCACCCCTCCACTTT.

In the case of this clone: The germline gene is not matched at one end of the junction; a read error may be the cause. The CDR3 sequence: CASSLAVGGVETQYF. The CDR3 bases are TGTGCCAGCAGCCTAGCGGTCGGGGGGGTAGAGACCCAGTACTTC. The chain joins TRBV7-6 to TRBJ2-5; 8 bases are shared with TRBD2. Germline CDR1 reads SGHVS; CDR2 reads FNYEAQ. This CDR3 comprises 15 residues. The full variable domain, rest sourced from reference TRBV7-6 and TRBJ2-5, is GAGVSQSPRYKVTKRGQDVALRCDPISGHVSLYWYRQALGQGPEFLTYFNYEAQQDKSGLPNDRFSAERPEGSISTLTIQRTEQRDSAMYRCASSLAVGGVETQYFGPGTRLLVL.

The rearrangement joins TRBV4-1 to TRBJ2-5; 9 bases agree with TRBD2. This CDR3 has 16 residues. V shed 5 bases and J 6 bases; nucleotides not matched to a gene: 13. Germline V lookup: CDR1 MGHRA, CDR2 YSYEKL. The CDR3 DNA sequence: TGCGCCAGCAGCGCGGACGCGGGGGGGCCGGGTCAGACCCAGTACTTC. Encoded protein: CASSADAGGPGQTQYF.

The rearrangement links TRBV6-5 to TRBJ1-6, with 7 bases matching TRBD1. This CDR3 has 15 amino acids. Germline V gene sequence: CDR1 MNHEY, CDR2 SVGAGI. V lost 5 bases, J lost 10 bases, and 11 bases stayed unmatched. The CDR3 spells CASSPAGQSVSPLHF. In DNA, the CDR3 is TGTGCCAGCAGTCCGGCGGGACAGTCCGTCTCACCCCTCCACTTT.

The genes are TRBV3-1 (or the pseudogene TRBV3-2) and TRBJ1-4; TRBD1 matches at 10 bases. Germline-derived CDR1 and CDR2 are LGHDT and YNNKEL (reference sequence). Losses at the gene ends were 4 bases for V and 4 bases for J; bases not matched to a gene: 3. CDR3 length: 15 amino acids. The CDR3 reads CASSRTGGNNEKLFF. In DNA form, the CDR3 reads TGTGCCAGCAGCCGGACAGGGGGAAATAATGAAAAACTGTTTTTT.

As to this clone: One end of the junction is discordant with germline, which a read error may explain. This chain connects TRBV25-1 to TRBJ1-1; no clear D. CDR3 length: 10 amino acids. In germline, CDR1 is MGHDK, CDR2 SYGVNS. DNA of the CDR3: TGTGCCAGCAGTGAATCCACCTATATCTTT. It encodes CASSESTYIF.

This rearrangement joins TRBV7-9 to TRBJ2-3; D is unresolved. V was clipped by 1 base and J by 6 bases, with 8 bases between them. The germline CDR1 and CDR2 sequences are SEHNR and FQNEAQ (reference sequence). CDR3 size: 13 residues. As DNA, the CDR3 is TGTGCCAGCAGCTTAGACGGTGGGGATACGCAGTATTTT. It specifies CASSLDGGDTQYF.

The chain couples TRBV6-5 to TRBJ2-1; 8 bases agree with TRBD1. Per germline, CDR1 MNHEY and CDR2 SVGAGI. V lost 0 bases to trimming and J lost 8 bases; unmatched junction nucleotides: 9. CDR3 length: 16 residues. The CDR3 coding sequence is TGTGCCAGCAGTTACTCTGGGGGACAGGTGGGTGATGAGCAGTTCTTC. Its translation is CASSYSGGQVGDEQFF.

This clone appeared a single time. The gene calls are TRBV19 and TRBJ2-2; perhaps TRBD2 as D (6 bases). Trimming pared 5 bases from V and 5 bases from J, leaving 9 bases between. The V gene's germline CDR1 is LNHDA and CDR2 SQIVND (reference sequence). CDR3 length: 13 amino acids. The CDR3 DNA reads TGTGCCAGTAGTTTCGGGGGAACCGGGGAGCTGTTTTTT. It translates to CASSFGGTGELFF.

This clone was recorded once. This chain uses TRBV4-2 with TRBJ1-1; unclear D gene. Looked up from germline, CDR1 is LGHNA and CDR2 is YNFKEQ. There are 15 residues in the CDR3. Trimming stripped 1 base from V and 3 bases from J, with 12 bases between. This CDR3 is CASSQVTGGYTEAFF. The CDR3 bases are TGTGCCAGCAGCCAAGTGACCGGCGGCTACACTGAAGCTTTCTTT.

The chain recombines TRBV5-1 with TRBJ2-1, with TRBD1 identical over 8 bases. The germline V gene has CDR1 SGHRS and CDR2 YFSETQ. The CDR3 spans 16 residues. V lost 4 bases to trimming and J lost 6 bases; unmatched junction nucleotides: 12. The CDR3 coding sequence is TGCGCCAGCAGCCTACGACAGGGGTTAGGGGCCAATGAGCAGTTCTTC. Translating it yields CASSLRQGLGANEQFF.

The gene calls are TRBV6-6 and TRBJ1-2; TRBD1 matches at 8 bases. The junction had 8 bases not matched to a gene; V was cut back by 2 bases and J by 6 bases. Germline V gene sequence: CDR1 MNHNY, CDR2 SVGAGI (reference sequence). The CDR3 totals 15 residues. The CDR3: CASSYTRGQGNGYTF. CDR3 bases: TGTGCCAGCAGTTACACCCGCGGACAGGGCAATGGCTACACCTTC.

The gene calls are TRBV7-2 and TRBJ2-3; no clear D gene. CDR1 SGHTA and CDR2 FQGNSA come from the germline V gene. The CDR3 is 15 residues long. Trimming left V 3 bases short and J 2 bases short, with 12 bases between. CDR3: CASSLGRSNTDTQYF. The CDR3 DNA sequence: TGTGCCAGCAGCTTGGGCAGGTCAAACACAGATACGCAGTATTTT.

The rearrangement links TRBV25-1 to TRBJ1-2, with a weak D call TRBD1 (6 bases). The V end lost 1 base, the J end lost 8 bases, and 11 bases lay between the germline ends. CDR3 length: 13 amino acids. Germline CDR1 MGHDK, CDR2 SYGVNS. CDR3 protein: CASSESARGGYTF. In nucleotides, the CDR3 is TGTGCCAGCAGTGAATCCGCGAGGGGGGGCTACACCTTC.

The chain employs TRBV19 and TRBJ2-7; 8 bases match TRBD1. The CDR3 contains 17 residues. V gave up 1 base and J gave up 4 bases; unmatched junction bases: 12. Looked up from germline, CDR1 is LNHDA and CDR2 is SQIVND (reference sequence). The CDR3 reads CASSIGPWAGGGYEQYF. CDR3 bases: TGTGCCAGTAGTATAGGGCCTTGGGCAGGGGGCGGATACGAGCAGTACTTC.

This rearrangement joins TRBV5-1 to TRBJ2-3; 8 positions agree with TRBD1. The CDR3 totals 14 residues. V lost 4 bases to trimming and J lost 3 bases; unmatched junction nucleotides: 4. Per the germline V gene, CDR1 is SGHRS and CDR2 is YFSETQ. The CDR3, as DNA: TGCGCCAGCAGCAAGGGACAGGCAACAGATACGCAGTATTTT. It translates to CASSKGQATDTQYF. The whole variable domain, filled in from reference TRBV5-1 and TRBJ2-3, reads KAGVTQTPRYLIKTRGQQVTLSCSPISGHRSVSWYQQTPGQGLQFLFEYFSETQRNKGNFPGRFSGRQFSNSRSEMNVSTLELGDSALYLCASSKGQATDTQYFGPGTRLTVL.

The chain is built from TRBV2 and TRBJ2-7, with 12 positions matching TRBD1. Trimming at V came to 6 bases and at J to 5 bases, leaving 8 bases not matched to a gene. CDR1 SNHLY and CDR2 FYNNEI come from the germline V gene. This CDR3 has 15 amino acids. CDR3 protein: CASRHGTGGGNEQYF. Written as DNA, the CDR3 is TGTGCCAGCAGACATGGGACAGGGGGCGGAAACGAGCAGTACTTC.